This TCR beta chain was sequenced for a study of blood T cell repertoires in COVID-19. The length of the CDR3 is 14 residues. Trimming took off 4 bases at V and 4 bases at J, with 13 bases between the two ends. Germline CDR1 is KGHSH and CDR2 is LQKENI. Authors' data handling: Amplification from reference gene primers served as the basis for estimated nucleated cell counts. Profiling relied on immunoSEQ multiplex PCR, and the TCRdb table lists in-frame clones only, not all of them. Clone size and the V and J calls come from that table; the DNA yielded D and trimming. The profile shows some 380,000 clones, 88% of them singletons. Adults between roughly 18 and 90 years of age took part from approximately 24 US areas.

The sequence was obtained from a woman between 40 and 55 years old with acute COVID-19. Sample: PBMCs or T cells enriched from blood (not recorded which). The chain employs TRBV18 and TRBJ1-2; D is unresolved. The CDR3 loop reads CASSLDPGVYGYTF. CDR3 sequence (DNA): TGTGCCAGCTCACTAGATCCGGGAGTCTATGGCTACACCTTC. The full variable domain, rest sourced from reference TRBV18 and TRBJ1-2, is NAGVMQNPRHLVRRRGQEARLRCSPMKGHSHVYWYRQLPEEGLKFMVYLQKENIIDESGMPKERFSAEFPKEGPSILRIQQVVRGDSAAYFCASSLDPGVYGYTFGSGTRLTVV.